This is a list of T cell receptor beta chains from one sample in a study of regulatory T cells in long-lasting Graves disease. TCRdb re-called the multiplex PCR reads through MiXCR, storing one row per CDR3 protein. Among about 430,000 distinct CDR3 sequences listed, roughly a fifth were seen once. The specimen comprised peripheral blood mononuclear cells (PBMCs), sampled when the disease was refractory, from a patient treated with antithyroid drugs. Receptor source: a female donor with Graves disease. The CDR3 runs from the conserved cysteine through the conserved F or W. The D gene is left open where the match is weak. The listing skips clone size in some rows; elsewhere it reads once, few, many or a size class.

size,J,D,V,CDR3,DNA
few,TRBJ2-7,TRBD2,TRBV7-9,CASSGREAEQYF,TGTGCCAGCAGCGGCCGGGAGGCCGAGCAGTACTTC
-,TRBJ2-3,TRBD2,TRBV25-1,CASSDPTSGSRKDTQYF,TGTGCCAGCAGTGACCCCACTAGCGGGAGTCGTAAAGATACGCAGTATTTT
many,TRBJ2-5,TRBD1,TRBV30,CAWTPSGQGGETQYF,TGTGCCTGGACTCCCTCGGGACAGGGTGGGGAGACCCAGTACTTC
few,TRBJ2-7,-,TRBV25-1,CASSESRGDISYEQYF,TGTGCCAGCAGTGAATCCCGGGGAGACATTTCCTACGAGCAGTACTTC
many,TRBJ1-2,-,TRBV28,CASSRSPQGYGYTF,TGTGCCAGCAGCCGGAGCCCCCAGGGATATGGCTACACCTTC
-,TRBJ2-3,-,TRBV27,CASGHLSGDTQYF,TGTGCCAGCGGGCATCTAAGCGGAGATACGCAGTATTTT
few,TRBJ2-5,TRBD2,TRBV7-9,CASSSGRTSGHQETQYF,TGTGCCAGCAGCTCAGGGCGGACTAGCGGGCACCAAGAGACCCAGTACTTC
-,TRBJ2-3,-,TRBV5-5,CASSALSGFFTDTQYF,TGTGCCAGCAGCGCGTTGTCCGGGTTCTTCACAGATACGCAGTATTTT
-,TRBJ2-7,-,TRBV18,CASSPNSLTSSYEQYF,TGTGCCAGCTCACCAAATAGTTTGACTTCGTCCTACGAGCAGTACTTC
-,TRBJ2-7,-,TRBV20-1,CSADREVYEQYF,TGCAGTGCTGACCGTGAAGTCTACGAGCAGTACTTC
few,TRBJ2-7,TRBD2,TRBV7-2,CASSPGTSVTYEQYF,TGTGCCAGCAGCCCCGGGACTAGCGTGACCTACGAGCAGTACTTC
few,TRBJ1-2,-,TRBV11-2,CASSAASFILGYGYTF,TGTGCCAGCAGCGCCGCCTCATTCATTCTTGGCTATGGCTACACCTTC
-,TRBJ2-7,-,TRBV11-2,CASSLGEFPREEQYF,TGTGCCAGCAGTTTAGGGGAATTTCCCCGGGAGGAGCAGTACTTC
-,TRBJ1-2,-,TRBV7-2,CASRLTLLVYGYTF,TGTGCCAGCAGGTTGACACTTTTAGTCTATGGCTACACCTTC
many,TRBJ2-5,TRBD1,TRBV6-4,CASSYSFVPKGQPTQYF,TGTGCCAGCAGTTACTCCTTCGTGCCAAAGGGACAGCCGACCCAGTACTTC
many,TRBJ2-7,-,TRBV28,CASSLWAGSSYEQYF,TGTGCCAGCAGTTTATGGGCAGGGAGCTCCTACGAGCAGTACTTC
-,TRBJ2-2,-,TRBV20-1,CSASGDGGAGGELFF,TGCAGTGCTAGCGGGGACGGGGGCGCGGGCGGGGAGCTGTTTTTT
-,TRBJ2-7,TRBD2,TRBV20-1,CSARDLGLAVSSYEQYF,TGCAGTGCTAGAGATTTGGGACTAGCGGTTAGCTCCTACGAGCAGTACTTC
-,TRBJ2-2,-,TRBV6-2/TRBV6-3,CASSYFGGAGELFF,TGTGCCAGCAGTTACTTCGGGGGTGCCGGGGAGCTGTTTTTT
few,TRBJ1-1,TRBD1,TRBV6-9,CASSYSKKRQGWNTEAFF,TGTGCCAGCAGTTATTCAAAAAAGCGACAGGGGTGGAACACTGAAGCTTTCTTT
many,TRBJ2-5,TRBD2,TRBV28,CASRGTSGAQETQYF,TGTGCCAGCAGGGGGACTAGCGGGGCCCAAGAGACCCAGTACTTC
few,TRBJ1-6,TRBD1,TRBV5-6,CASSLLTGDSPLHF,TGTGCCAGCAGCCTTTTGACAGGGGACTCACCCCTCCACTTT
-,TRBJ2-3,-,TRBV5-1,CASSTGGGRTDTQYF,TGCGCCAGCAGCACCGGAGGGGGGCGTACAGATACGCAGTATTTT
few,TRBJ2-7,TRBD2,TRBV9,CASSPGLAGAPLYEQYF,TGTGCCAGCAGCCCAGGACTAGCGGGAGCCCCCTTATACGAGCAGTACTTC
-,TRBJ2-7,TRBD2,TRBV6-9,CASSYSLAGVYEQYF,TGTGCCAGCAGTTACTCCCTAGCGGGAGTTTACGAGCAGTACTTC
many,TRBJ2-7,TRBD2,TRBV11-2,CASSLSGDGEQYF,TGTGCCAGCAGCTTAAGCGGGGATGGAGAGCAGTACTTC
-,TRBJ1-5,-,TRBV20-1,CSAKPARGYQPQHF,TGCAGTGCTAAACCCGCGAGGGGGTATCAGCCCCAGCATTTT
many,TRBJ1-5,-,TRBV28,CASTRDNNQPQHF,TGTGCCAGCACCCGGGACAACAATCAGCCCCAGCATTTT
few,TRBJ2-2,-,TRBV12-3/TRBV12-4,CASSDLDIATGELFF,TGTGCCAGCAGTGACCTGGACATCGCCACCGGGGAGCTGTTTTTT
-,TRBJ2-1,-,TRBV28,CASSPQRVPQFF,TGTGCCAGCAGTCCCCAGCGGGTGCCCCAGTTCTTC
many,TRBJ2-5,-,TRBV7-2,CASSLVRKVVRETQYF,TGTGCCAGCAGCTTAGTTAGGAAGGTCGTAAGAGAGACCCAGTACTTC
few,TRBJ1-5,-,TRBV4-1,CASSQVSGFPQHF,TGCGCCAGCAGCCAAGTTAGCGGGTTCCCCCAGCATTTT
few,TRBJ2-3,TRBD2,TRBV12-3/TRBV12-4,CASLSGSTDTQYF,TGTGCCAGCCTTAGCGGGAGTACGGATACGCAGTATTTT
-,TRBJ1-1,TRBD1,TRBV7-9,CASSRGRTGRSDTEAFF,TGTGCCAGCAGCCGCGGCCGGACAGGTCGGAGTGACACTGAAGCTTTCTTT
-,TRBJ2-7,-,TRBV6-1,CASYSTSGTPAYEQYF,TGTGCCAGTTACAGCACGAGCGGGACACCTGCCTACGAGCAGTACTTC
many,TRBJ1-1,-,TRBV20-1,CSLSGTGHTEAFF,TGCAGTCTCTCAGGTACGGGACATACCGAAGCTTTCTTT
many,TRBJ1-1,-,TRBV2,CASSELNRYTEAFF,TGTGCCAGCAGTGAACTTAACCGATACACTGAAGCTTTCTTT
-,TRBJ2-3,-,TRBV12-3/TRBV12-4,CASTLGADTQYF,TGTGCCAGCACCTTGGGGGCAGATACGCAGTATTTT
-,TRBJ2-1,-,TRBV28,CAGRGSVYGEQFF,TGTGCCGGACGGGGATCTGTCTATGGGGAGCAGTTCTTC
-,TRBJ2-2,TRBD2,TRBV28,CASSSLGLAGLTGELFF,TGTGCCAGCAGTTCCCTCGGACTAGCGGGACTCACCGGGGAGCTGTTTTTT
many,TRBJ1-2,TRBD1,TRBV24-1,CATSDEDRPYGYTF,TGTGCCACCAGTGACGAGGACAGGCCATATGGCTACACCTTC
few,TRBJ2-3,-,TRBV5-1,CASSIGLSDTQYF,TGCGCCAGCAGCATAGGACTGTCAGATACGCAGTATTTT
many,TRBJ2-7,TRBD2,TRBV28,CASRPSLAVLYEQYF,TGTGCCAGCAGACCCTCCCTAGCGGTCCTCTACGAGCAGTACTTC
many,TRBJ1-1,-,TRBV20-1,CSARDHTEAFF,TGCAGTGCTAGAGATCATACTGAAGCTTTCTTT
many,TRBJ1-2,-,TRBV12-3/TRBV12-4,CASSPHRTSNYGYTF,TGTGCCAGCAGTCCGCACAGGACATCTAACTATGGCTACACCTTC
many,TRBJ1-1,-,TRBV28,CASSFSPGGVNTEAFF,TGTGCCAGCAGTTTCTCCCCGGGCGGGGTGAACACTGAAGCTTTCTTT
many,TRBJ2-5,-,TRBV28,CASSLMSDRPQETQYF,TGTGCCAGCAGTTTAATGTCCGATCGGCCCCAAGAGACCCAGTACTTC
many,TRBJ1-1,-,TRBV28,CASSFGGHRTEAFF,TGTGCCAGCAGTTTTGGGGGACATCGCACTGAAGCTTTCTTT
-,TRBJ2-7,TRBD2,TRBV19,CASGTGTSSNEQYF,TGTGCCAGCGGGACCGGGACTAGCTCCAACGAGCAGTACTTC
few,TRBJ2-4,TRBD2,TRBV6-1,CASSALSGRGKNIQYF,TGTGCCAGCAGTGCTCTTAGCGGGAGGGGCAAAAACATTCAGTACTTC
many,TRBJ2-5,-,TRBV20-1,CSASWPTLETQYF,TGCAGTGCTAGTTGGCCCACATTAGAGACCCAGTACTTC
-,TRBJ2-2,-,TRBV2,CVSSVISGELFF,TGTGTCAGCAGTGTTATCTCCGGGGAGCTGTTTTTT